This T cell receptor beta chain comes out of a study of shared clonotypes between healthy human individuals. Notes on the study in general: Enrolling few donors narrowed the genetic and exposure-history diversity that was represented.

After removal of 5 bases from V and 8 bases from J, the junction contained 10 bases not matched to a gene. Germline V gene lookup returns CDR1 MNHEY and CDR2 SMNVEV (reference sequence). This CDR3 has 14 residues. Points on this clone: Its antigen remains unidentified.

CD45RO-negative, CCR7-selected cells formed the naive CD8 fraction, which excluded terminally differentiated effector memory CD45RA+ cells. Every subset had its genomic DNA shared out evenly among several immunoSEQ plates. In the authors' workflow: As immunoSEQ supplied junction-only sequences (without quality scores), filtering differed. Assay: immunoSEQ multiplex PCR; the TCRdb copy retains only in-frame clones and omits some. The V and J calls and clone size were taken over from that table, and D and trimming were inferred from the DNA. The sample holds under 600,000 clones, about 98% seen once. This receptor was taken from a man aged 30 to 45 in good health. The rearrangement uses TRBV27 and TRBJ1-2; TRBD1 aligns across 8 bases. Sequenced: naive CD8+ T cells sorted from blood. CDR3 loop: CASSPGSDRAGYTF. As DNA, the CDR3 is TGTGCCAGCAGTCCAGGGTCGGACAGGGCAGGCTACACCTTC.